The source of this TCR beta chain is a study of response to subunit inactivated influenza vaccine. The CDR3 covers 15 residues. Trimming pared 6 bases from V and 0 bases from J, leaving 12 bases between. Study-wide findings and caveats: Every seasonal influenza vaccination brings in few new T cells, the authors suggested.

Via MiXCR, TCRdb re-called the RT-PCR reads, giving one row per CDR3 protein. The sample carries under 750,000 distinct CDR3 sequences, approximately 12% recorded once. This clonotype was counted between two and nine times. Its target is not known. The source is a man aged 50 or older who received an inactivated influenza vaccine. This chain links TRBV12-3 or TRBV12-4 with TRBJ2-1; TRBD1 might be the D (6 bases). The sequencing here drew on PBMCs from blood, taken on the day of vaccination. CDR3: CASSRDIDSYNEQFF. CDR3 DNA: TGTGCCAGCAGCCGGGACATAGACTCCTACAATGAGCAGTTCTTC.